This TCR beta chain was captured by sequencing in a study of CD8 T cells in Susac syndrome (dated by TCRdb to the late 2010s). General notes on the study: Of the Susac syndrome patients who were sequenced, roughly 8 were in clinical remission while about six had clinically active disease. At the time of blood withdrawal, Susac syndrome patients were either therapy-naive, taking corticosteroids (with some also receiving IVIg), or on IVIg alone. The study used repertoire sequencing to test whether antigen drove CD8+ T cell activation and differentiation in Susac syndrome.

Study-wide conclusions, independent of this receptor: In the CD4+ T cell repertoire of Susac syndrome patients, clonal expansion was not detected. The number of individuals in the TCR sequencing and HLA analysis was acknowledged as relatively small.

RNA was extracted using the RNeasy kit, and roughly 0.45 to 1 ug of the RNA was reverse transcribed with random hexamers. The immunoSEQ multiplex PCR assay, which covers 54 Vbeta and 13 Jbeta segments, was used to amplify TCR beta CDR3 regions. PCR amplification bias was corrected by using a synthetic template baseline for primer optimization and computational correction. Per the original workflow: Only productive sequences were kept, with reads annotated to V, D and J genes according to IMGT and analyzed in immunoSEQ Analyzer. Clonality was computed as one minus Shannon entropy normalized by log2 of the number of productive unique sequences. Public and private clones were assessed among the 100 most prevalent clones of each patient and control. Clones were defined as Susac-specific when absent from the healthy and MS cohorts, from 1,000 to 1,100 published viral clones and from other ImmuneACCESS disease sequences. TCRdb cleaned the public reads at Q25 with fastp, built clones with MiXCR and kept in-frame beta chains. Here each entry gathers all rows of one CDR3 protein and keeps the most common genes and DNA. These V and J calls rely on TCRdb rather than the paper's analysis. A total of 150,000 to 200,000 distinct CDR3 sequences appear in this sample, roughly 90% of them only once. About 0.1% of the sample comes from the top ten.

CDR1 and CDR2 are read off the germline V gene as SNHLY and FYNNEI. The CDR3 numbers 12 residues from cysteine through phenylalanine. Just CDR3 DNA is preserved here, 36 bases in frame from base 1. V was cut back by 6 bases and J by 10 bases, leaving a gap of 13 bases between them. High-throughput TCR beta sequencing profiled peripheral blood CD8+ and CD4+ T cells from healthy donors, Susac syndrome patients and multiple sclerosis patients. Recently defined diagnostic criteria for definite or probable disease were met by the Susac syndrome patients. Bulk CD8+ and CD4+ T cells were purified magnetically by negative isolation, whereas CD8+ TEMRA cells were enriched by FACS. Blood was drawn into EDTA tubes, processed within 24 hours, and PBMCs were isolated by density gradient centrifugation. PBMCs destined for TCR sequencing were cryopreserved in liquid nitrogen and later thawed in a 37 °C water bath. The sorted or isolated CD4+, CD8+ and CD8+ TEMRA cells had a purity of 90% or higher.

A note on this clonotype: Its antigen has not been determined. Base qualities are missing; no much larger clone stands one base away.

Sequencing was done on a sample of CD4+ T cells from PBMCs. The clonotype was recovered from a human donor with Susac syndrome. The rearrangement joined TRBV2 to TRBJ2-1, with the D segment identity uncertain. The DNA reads TGTGCCAGCAGGATAAACGTTGTGGAGCAGTTCTTC. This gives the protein CASRINVVEQFF.